One and the same sample provided the 4 T cell receptor beta chains below, sequenced in a study of neurological immune-mediated disorders. TCRdb reanalysed the 5' RACE reads using MiXCR and keeps one entry per CDR3 protein. The sample lists roughly 15,000 distinct CDR3 sequences; approximately 13% were seen once. The sample comprised CD8+ T cells from blood. These receptors all come from a female donor with HTLV-1-associated myelopathy (HAM/TSP).

On this clonotype: Sequence at one end of the junction differs from germline and may be a read error. The V gene is TRBV15, the J gene TRBJ2-3, with no clear D. This CDR3 is 15 amino acids long. The germline V gene has CDR1 LNHNV and CDR2 YYDKDF (reference sequence). CDR3 coding DNA: TGTACCACCAGAAGAGATAGTTCTAGCACAGATACGCAGTATTTT. This sequence encodes CTTRRDSSSTDTQYF.

This clonotype was counted ten times or more. The rearrangement links TRBV4-1 to TRBJ2-1, with 10 bases identical to TRBD1. J lost 8 bases, V lost 7 bases, and 5 bases had no gene match. The CDR3 is made up of 13 amino acids. The germline CDR1 and CDR2 sequences are MGHRA and YSYEKL. In DNA, the CDR3 is TGCGCCAGCACACAGGGGACAGGGGATGAGCAGTTCTTC. The encoded protein is CASTQGTGDEQFF.

This clonotype was counted at least ten times. The chain has TRBV21-1 and TRBJ2-3; the D segment call TRBD2 is taken from the table without a DNA check. TRBV21-1 is reported as a pseudogene. The CDR3 is 14 residues long. The CDR3 nucleotides read TGTGCCAGCATTCCAGCGGGAAACACAGATACGCAGTATTTT. Translating gives CASIPAGNTDTQYF.

This clonotype was seen repeatedly, ten times or more. The V gene is TRBV5-6, the J gene TRBJ2-7; D is unresolved. The CDR3 has 12 residues. The germline V and J ends were trimmed by 0 bases and 9 bases, with 10 bases remaining between them. Per germline, CDR1 SGHDT and CDR2 YYEEEE. In DNA form, the CDR3 reads TGTGCCAGCAGCTTGGGTGCCCTCGGGCAGTACTTC. It yields the protein CASSLGALGQYF.